This T cell receptor (beta chain) was sequenced during a study of cytomegalovirus exposure and HLA in healthy donors. V was clipped by 0 bases and J by 2 bases, with 14 bases between them. This CDR3 contains 16 residues. In germline, CDR1 is SGHAT, CDR2 FQNNGV. PCR employed 60 Vbeta and 13 Jbeta primers. Profiled with immunoSEQ multiplex PCR; TCRdb holds only in-frame clones, not every one. The sample shows 200,000 to 250,000 clones, around 81% of them seen only once. On this clone itself: Antigen specificity is unknown.

General study findings and limits: Most observed TCR sequences were rare, whereas some public TCRs were detected in many donors.

The source material was PBMCs. This clonotype originated in a woman aged 55-69 years in good health and CMV-seropositive. The chain joins TRBV11-2 to TRBJ2-7; D is perhaps TRBD1 (6 bases). The DNA for the CDR3 is TGTGCCAGCAGCTTAGATTTAGTCAGGGGCGCCTACGAGCAGTACTTC. Translated, it gives CASSLDLVRGAYEQYF. The full variable domain, rest sourced from reference TRBV11-2 and TRBJ2-7, is EAGVAQSPRYKIIEKRQSVAFWCNPISGHATLYWYQQILGQGPKLLIQFQNNGVVDDSQLPKDRFSAERLKGVDSTLKIQPAKLEDSAVYLCASSLDLVRGAYEQYFGPGTRLTVT.